The sequence of this T cell receptor (beta chain) was determined in a study of blood T cells in healthy people across ages (dated by TCRdb to the mid-2010s). Concerning the study at large: Template switching captured roughly one uniquely barcoded TCR beta cDNA molecule per two T cells in model experiments. For two donors (one aged 18 to 30 and one aged 80 or older), the study analyzed two additional independent replicas of 1 million unique cDNA reads from the same blood draw. Donors were grouped into four age groups: young (average roughly 17 years), middle-aged (approximately 41), aged (around 56) and long-lived (roughly 80). Using deep sequencing normalized with unique cDNA molecular identifiers, the study measured how TCR beta repertoire diversity changes with age. To avoid experimental bias, donors of different ages were spread randomly across the sequencing lanes.

Note on this clonotype: The specificity of this receptor is unknown. No base-level quality is on record; no much larger clone is a single base apart.

The roughly 39 donors, aged roughly 6 to 95 years, were systemically healthy Caucasian individuals from Russia. Each donor gave ten milliliters of peripheral blood, collected into EDTA-treated Vacutainer tubes. Ficoll-Paque density-gradient centrifugation was used to isolate PBMCs, with at least 7 million obtained per sample. Total RNA, at least 6 micrograms per sample, was extracted from PBMCs with Trizol reagent. Naive CD45RAhigh/CD27high T cell percentages were measured by flow cytometry on a PBMC aliquot from every donor. Trimming removed 7 bases from V and 6 bases from J, leaving 17 bases between the germline ends. According to the germline V gene, CDR1 reads SGHRS and CDR2 reads YFSETQ. The CDR3, from cysteine to phenylalanine, totals 14 residues. Only the CDR3 part of the read is kept: 42 bases, read in frame from the first base. Findings and caveats that apply to the study as a whole: Estimates of total diversity based on one million sequenced T cells were regarded as lower bounds and as underestimates. Bulk unsorted PBMC profiling prevented conclusive comparison of naive and antigen-experienced compartments. Observed TCR beta diversity per million T cells fell roughly linearly with age, and a significant reduction was already apparent by age approximately 41. Compared with the aged group, the long-lived group had more naive CD4+ T cells, fewer expanded clones and increased TCR diversity, a pattern suggesting age selection. Because donor CMV infection status was unknown, age-related changes in expanded clonotypes were potentially confounded. Observed TCR beta diversity correlated strongly with the percentage of naive T cells measured by flow cytometry.

Receptor libraries were prepared by 5' RACE. Sequencing relied on an Illumina HiSeq 2500. A second PCR of 7 to 11 cycles was performed with a sample-barcoded 5' primer and a J-beta primer mix. A unique molecular identifier was introduced onto each TCR beta cDNA molecule by a template-switch 5' adaptor carrying 12 random nucleotides. At least 2.5 million CDR3-containing paired-end reads were obtained from each sample. First-strand cDNA synthesis was performed from all RNA using the Mint cDNA synthesis kit, with priming by a TRBC-specific oligonucleotide. Following uracil-DNA glycosylase treatment, all cDNA underwent a first 18-cycle PCR with the universal primers M1SS and BC2_uni_R. As for the authors' bioinformatics: For normalization, 1 million high-quality reads, each with a distinct molecular identifier, were randomly selected from each sample. Reads with shared molecular identifiers were discarded instead of being binned into consensus sequences. MiTCR, set to a Q25 quality threshold and the strictest error-elimination algorithm, was used for CDR3 identification, clonotype clustering and error correction. Lower-bound total TCR beta diversity was estimated with a nonparametric unseen species model using Euler transformation. Through fastp at Q25 and MiXCR, TCRdb rebuilt clones from the public reads, retaining in-frame beta chains. CDR3 protein duplicates are merged, each entry listing the most common genes and DNA. TCRdb, rather than the study authors, made the V and J calls. Within this sample are hundreds of thousands of distinct CDR3 sequences, with over 45% of them counted one time only. Jointly, the top ten make up 30% to 35% of the sample.

The sequenced material came from blood. This TCR was recovered from a woman aged 55 to 70 in good health. The chain is made from TRBV5-1 and TRBJ2-1, with TRBD1 perhaps the D gene, on 5 matching bases. The DNA sequence reads TGCGCCAGCTTACCCACGACAGATTCCAATGAGCAGTTCTTC. This encodes CASLPTTDSNEQFF.